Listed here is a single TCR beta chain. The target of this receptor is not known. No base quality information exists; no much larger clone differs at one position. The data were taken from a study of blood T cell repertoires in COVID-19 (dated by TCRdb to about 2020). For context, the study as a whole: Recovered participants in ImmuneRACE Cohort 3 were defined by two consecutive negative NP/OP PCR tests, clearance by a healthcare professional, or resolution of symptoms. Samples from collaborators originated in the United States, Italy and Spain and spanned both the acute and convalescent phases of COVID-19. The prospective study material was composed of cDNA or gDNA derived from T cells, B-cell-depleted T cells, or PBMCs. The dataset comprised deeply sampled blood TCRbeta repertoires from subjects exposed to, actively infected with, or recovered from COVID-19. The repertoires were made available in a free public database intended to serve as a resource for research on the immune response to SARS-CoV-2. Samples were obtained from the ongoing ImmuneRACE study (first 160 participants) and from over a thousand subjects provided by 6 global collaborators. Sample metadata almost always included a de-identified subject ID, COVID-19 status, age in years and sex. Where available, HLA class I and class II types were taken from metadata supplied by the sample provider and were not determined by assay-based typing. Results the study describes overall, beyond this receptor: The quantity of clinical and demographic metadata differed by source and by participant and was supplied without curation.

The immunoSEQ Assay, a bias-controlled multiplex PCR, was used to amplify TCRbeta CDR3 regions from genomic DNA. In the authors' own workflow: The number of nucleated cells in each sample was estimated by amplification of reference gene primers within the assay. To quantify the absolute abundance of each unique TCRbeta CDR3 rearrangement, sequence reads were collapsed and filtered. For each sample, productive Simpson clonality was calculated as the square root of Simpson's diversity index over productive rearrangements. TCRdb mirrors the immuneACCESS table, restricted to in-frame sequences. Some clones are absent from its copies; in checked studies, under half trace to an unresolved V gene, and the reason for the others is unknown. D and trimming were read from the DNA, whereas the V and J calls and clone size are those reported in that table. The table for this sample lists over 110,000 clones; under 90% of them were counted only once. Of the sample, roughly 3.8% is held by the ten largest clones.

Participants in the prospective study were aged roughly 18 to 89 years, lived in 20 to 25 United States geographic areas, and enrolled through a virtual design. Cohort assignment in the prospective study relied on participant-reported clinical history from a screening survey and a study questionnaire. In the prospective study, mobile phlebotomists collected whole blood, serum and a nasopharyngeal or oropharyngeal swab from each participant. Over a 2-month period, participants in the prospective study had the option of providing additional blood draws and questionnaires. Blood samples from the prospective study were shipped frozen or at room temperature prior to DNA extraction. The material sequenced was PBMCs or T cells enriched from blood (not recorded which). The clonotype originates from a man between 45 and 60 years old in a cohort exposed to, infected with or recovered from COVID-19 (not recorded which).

The nucleotide sequence reads as follows: TGTGCCAGCAGTCACCGACTGAACCCCAATCAGCCCCAGCATTTT. This encodes CASSHRLNPNQPQHF. The chain is encoded by TRBV28 joined to TRBJ1-5, with an unclear D gene assignment. The V and J ends are trimmed by 5 bases and 3 bases, leaving 14 bases between them. Based on the germline V gene, the CDR1 and CDR2 sequences are MDHEN and SYDVKM. The CDR3 holds 15 amino acids from the cysteine to the phenylalanine. The only DNA kept is the CDR3, 45 bases in frame from the first base.